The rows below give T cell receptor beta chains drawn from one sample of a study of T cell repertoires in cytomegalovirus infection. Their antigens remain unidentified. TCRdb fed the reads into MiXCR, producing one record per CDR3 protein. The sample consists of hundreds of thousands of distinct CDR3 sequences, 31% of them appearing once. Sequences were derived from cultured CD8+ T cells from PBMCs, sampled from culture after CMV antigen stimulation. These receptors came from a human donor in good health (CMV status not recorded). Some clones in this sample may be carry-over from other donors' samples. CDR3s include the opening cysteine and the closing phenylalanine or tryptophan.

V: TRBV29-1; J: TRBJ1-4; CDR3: CSVETGTGDRRSNEKLFF
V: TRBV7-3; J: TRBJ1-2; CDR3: CASSPTYLGGGYTF
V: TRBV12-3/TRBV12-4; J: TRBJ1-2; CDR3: CASTLGGQGALLYGYTF
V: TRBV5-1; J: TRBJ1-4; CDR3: CASSGLQGEKLFF
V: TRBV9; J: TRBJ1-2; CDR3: CASSVKLQGGDGYTF
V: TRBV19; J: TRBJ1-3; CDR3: CASTTGAGNTIYF
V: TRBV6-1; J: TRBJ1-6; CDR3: CASIGTGGSYRPLHF
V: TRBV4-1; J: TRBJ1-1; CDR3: CVSSPGTRGTEAFF
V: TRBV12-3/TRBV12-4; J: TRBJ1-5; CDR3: CVSSTGGSNQPQHF
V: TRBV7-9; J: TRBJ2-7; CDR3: CASSSTTGSYEQYF
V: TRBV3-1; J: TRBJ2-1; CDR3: CASNQGGLAVYNEQFF
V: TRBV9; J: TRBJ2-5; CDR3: CASSGGTSGGLRETQYF
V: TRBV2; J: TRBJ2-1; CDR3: CASIGLAGDSSYNEQFF
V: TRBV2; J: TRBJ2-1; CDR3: CASSLQGLAHEQFF
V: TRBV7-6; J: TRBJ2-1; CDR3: CASSLAGSWNEQFF
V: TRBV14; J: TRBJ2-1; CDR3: CASSQLGGPYNEQFF
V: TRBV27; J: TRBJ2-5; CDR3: CASSQRGDGILQETQYF
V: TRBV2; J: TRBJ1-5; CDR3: CASRGPGRKGGGSNQPQHF
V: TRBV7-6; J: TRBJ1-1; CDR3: CASSPSSGGAYTEAFF
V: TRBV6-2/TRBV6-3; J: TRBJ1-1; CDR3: CASTHSRGLMRDF
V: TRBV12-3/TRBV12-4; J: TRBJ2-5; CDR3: CASSPPDSLAGTQYF
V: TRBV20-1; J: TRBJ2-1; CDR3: CSAPVLNEQFF
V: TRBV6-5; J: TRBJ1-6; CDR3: CASSYPGTGGANSPLHF
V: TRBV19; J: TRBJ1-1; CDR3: CASSIDRGGDSTEAFF
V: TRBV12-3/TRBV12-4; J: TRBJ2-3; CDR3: CASSLRIFTDTQYF
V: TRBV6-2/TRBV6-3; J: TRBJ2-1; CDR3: CASSYSRVNNEQFF